Below, 10 T cell receptor beta chains from the same sample are listed, as sequenced in a study of T cell responses to AZD1222 COVID-19 vaccine. The repertoire was sequenced with immunoSEQ multiplex PCR; TCRdb's copy has only in-frame clones and lacks some. The sample carries 150,000 to 190,000 clones, approximately 91% recorded once. Source: peripheral blood, taken after recovery from COVID-19. The receptors were sampled from an adult who had recovered from COVID-19.

The chain couples TRBV20-1 to TRBJ2-7; D unclear. Trimming took 6 bases from V and 5 from J, leaving 8 bases between them. The CDR3 has 10 residues. The germline gives CDR1 DFQATT, CDR2 SNEGSKA (reference sequence). Here the CDR3 reads CSARRHEQYF. The CDR3 DNA is TGCAGTGCCCGCCGCCACGAGCAGTACTTC.

This clone was detected once. The rearrangement joins TRBV6-2 or TRBV6-3 to TRBJ2-3; D is uncertain. Germline values: CDR1 MNHEY, CDR2 SVGEGT. This CDR3 contains 13 residues. Trimming left V 4 bases short and J 8 bases short, with 13 bases between. In nucleotides, the CDR3 is TGTGCCAGCAGTTCTCTCCCAGCTGGTACGCAGTATTTT. Protein: CASSSLPAGTQYF.

The chain is built from TRBV9 and TRBJ2-2, with TRBD1 matching 7 bases. V lost 4 bases, J lost 5 bases, and 11 bases stayed unmatched. CDR1 SGDLS and CDR2 YYNGEE come from the germline V gene. The CDR3 runs to 16 residues. The CDR3 sequence is CASSPRSGGLTGELFF. CDR3 DNA sequence: TGTGCCAGCAGCCCCCGCTCAGGGGGTTTAACCGGGGAGCTGTTTTTT.

This clone was recorded only once. The chain uses TRBV7-2 and TRBJ2-7, with 8 bases aligning to TRBD1. There are 14 residues in the CDR3. With V trimmed by 2 bases and J by 6 bases, 6 bases remained unmatched. Germline V gives CDR1 SGHTA, CDR2 FQGNSA. CDR3 amino acids: CASSLLQGAAEQYF. CDR3 nucleotide sequence: TGTGCCAGCAGCTTACTTCAGGGGGCGGCCGAGCAGTACTTC.

This chain connects TRBV5-1 to TRBJ2-6; 9 nucleotides agree with TRBD1. The germline gives CDR1 SGHRS, CDR2 YFSETQ. Germline trimming cut 0 bases from V and 0 bases from J; bases unmatched to any gene: 1. The CDR3 extends over 17 amino acids. The CDR3 reads CASSLEGQGSGANVLTF. In DNA form, the CDR3 reads TGCGCCAGCAGCTTGGAGGGACAGGGCTCTGGGGCCAACGTCCTGACTTTC.

The chain uses TRBV9 and TRBJ1-3; D is possibly TRBD1 (5 bases). This CDR3 has 14 amino acids. Trimming cost V 4 bases and J 2 bases, with 10 bases left between them. CDR1 and CDR2 from the germline V gene are SGDLS and YYNGEE. The CDR3 protein is CASSPPGPGNTIYF. As DNA, the CDR3 is TGTGCCAGCAGCCCTCCGGGACCTGGAAACACCATATATTTT.

The rearrangement links TRBV6-5 to TRBJ1-2, with D perhaps TRBD1 (5 bases). V lost 6 bases, J lost 5 bases, and 7 bases lay in between. This CDR3 has 11 residues. Germline values: CDR1 MNHEY, CDR2 SVGAGI. The CDR3 sequence is CASRSGYGYTF. The CDR3 region has the DNA TGTGCCAGCAGATCAGGGTATGGCTACACCTTC.

The chain has TRBV5-8 and TRBJ1-2, with D tentatively TRBD1 (5 bases). Germline CDR1 reads SGHTS; CDR2 reads YDEGEE. V was cut by 4 bases and J by 6 bases, with 19 bases left in between. The CDR3 consists of 15 residues. The CDR3 loop is CASSNRDLDEDGYTF. CDR3 coding DNA: TGTGCCAGCAGCAACCGGGACTTAGATGAAGATGGCTACACCTTC.

The chain has TRBV7-2 and TRBJ2-1, with 9 bases fitting TRBD2. In germline, CDR1 is SGHTA, CDR2 FQGNSA. The CDR3 is made up of 15 amino acids. Trimming cost V 5 bases and J 6 bases; bases outside gene matches: 8. The CDR3 here is CASSVGTSRTNEQFF. CDR3 DNA sequence: TGTGCCAGCAGCGTCGGGACTAGCCGAACCAATGAGCAGTTCTTC.

This clone was recorded a few times. The CDR3 loop is CASSPRGGDIQYF. CDR3 nucleotides: TGTGCCAGCAGCCCGAGAGGGGGCGACATTCAGTACTTC. V usage is TRBV5-4 and J usage is TRBJ2-4; TRBD1 matches at 7 bases. The CDR3 runs 13 residues. The germline V gene has CDR1 SGHNT and CDR2 YYREEE (reference sequence). Unmatched junction bases numbered 6, after V lost 4 bases and J lost 8 bases.